Each of the 18 T cell receptor beta chains below was sequenced from the same sample in a study of cytomegalovirus exposure and HLA in healthy donors. 13 Jbeta primers and 60 Vbeta primers were used for the PCR. Produced via immunoSEQ multiplex PCR; TCRdb's table is partial and in-frame only. Altogether 200,000 to 250,000 clones are present, about 75% being singletons, with the ten largest covering roughly 2%. The sequencing sample was made of PBMCs. The receptor set was obtained from a woman aged 30 to 39 in good health and CMV-seronegative.

This chain uses TRBV6-1 with TRBJ1-2, with no clear D. Germline CDR1 is MNHNS and CDR2 is SASEGT. CDR3 length: 13 residues. Trimming shortened V by 8 bases and J by 6 bases, and 16 bases separated the two germline ends. As DNA, the CDR3 is TGTGCCAGCGAGTTCCGGGAGAAAGATGGCTACACCTTC. It codes for CASEFREKDGYTF.

This chain joins TRBV27 and TRBJ1-5; TRBD1 matches 11 bases. Germline-derived CDR1 and CDR2 are MNHEY and SMNVEV (reference sequence). V was pared by 6 bases and J by 12 bases, with 7 bases of the junction left unmatched. The CDR3 length is 13 residues. CDR3 bases: TGTGCCAGCAGCCGGGACAGGGGGTCAATCCAGCATTTT. Encoded protein: CASSRDRGSIQHF.

Here the CDR3 DNA reads TGTGCCAGCAGGCCTAGGGGCGTCGGCTCCTACGAGCAGTACTTC. This codes for CASRPRGVGSYEQYF. The chain carries TRBV28 and TRBJ2-7, with D maybe TRBD1 (5 bases). V lost 6 bases and J 0 bases, leaving 15 bases between the germline ends. CDR3 length: 15 residues. The V gene's germline CDR1 is MDHEN and CDR2 SYDVKM.

This clone was counted a few times. This chain links TRBV7-3 with TRBJ2-5, with 8 bases lining up with TRBD1. Germline lookup yields CDR1 SGHTA and CDR2 FQGTGA. The V segment lost 5 bases and the J segment 4 bases; nucleotides outside the gene matches: 6. The CDR3 is made up of 14 amino acids. CDR3 amino acids: CASSGQGPGETQYF. The CDR3 DNA reads as TGTGCCAGCAGCGGACAGGGCCCGGGAGAGACCCAGTACTTC. Complete variable domain (other parts from reference TRBV7-3 and TRBJ2-5): GAGVSQTPSNKVTEKGKYVELRCDPISGHTALYWYRQSLGQGPEFLIYFQGTGAADDSGLPNDRFFAVRPEGSVSTLKIQRTERGDSAVYLCASSGQGPGETQYFGPGTRLLVL.

The chain is built from TRBV5-8 and TRBJ2-3; D may be TRBD2 (5 bases). V was clipped by 8 bases and J by 3 bases, with 13 bases between them. The V gene's germline CDR1 is SGHTS and CDR2 YDEGEE. The CDR3 extends over 13 amino acids. CDR3 sequence reads: CASPLGGTDTQYF. The CDR3 bases are TGTGCCAGTCCCCTTGGAGGTACAGATACGCAGTATTTT.

Only a few counts were recorded for this clone. This rearrangement joins TRBV29-1 to TRBJ2-2; possibly TRBD1 for D (6 bases). V lost 3 bases and J 4 bases, leaving 15 bases between the germline ends. The CDR3 has 15 residues. Germline V gives CDR1 SQVTM, CDR2 ANQGSEA. The CDR3 loop is CSVERTTGPTGELFF. The CDR3 DNA sequence: TGCAGCGTTGAGAGAACTACAGGGCCCACCGGGGAGCTGTTTTTT.

This clone was observed a few times. The chain is built from TRBV7-8 and TRBJ1-1; TRBD1 is a possible D gene (5 bases). V lost 3 bases and J lost 10, with 15 bases in between. The CDR3 loop spans 13 amino acids. Germline V CDR1 and CDR2: SGHVS, FQNEAQ. CDR3 region: CASSFLGGDRAFF. The CDR3 nucleotides are TGTGCCAGCAGCTTCCTAGGAGGGGATAGAGCTTTCTTT.

This clone has a single count. This CDR3 reads CAWSKLQGSTPEAFF. CDR3 in DNA: TGTGCCTGGAGTAAATTACAGGGATCTACTCCTGAAGCTTTCTTT. The J gene is TRBJ1-1, the V gene TRBV30; the D gene is possibly TRBD1 (6 bases). Deletions cut 2 bases from V and 6 bases from J, with 19 bases between. The CDR3 covers 15 residues. Germline CDR1 is GTSNPN and CDR2 is SVGIG (reference sequence).

In its sample, this clone was seen once. The rearrangement joins TRBV10-3 to TRBJ2-2, with D possibly being TRBD1 (5 bases). CDR1 is ENHRY and CDR2 is SYGVKD in the germline V gene. V was shortened by 6 bases and J by 5 bases, with 16 bases between the two germline ends. CDR3 length: 15 residues. The CDR3 DNA sequence: TGTGCCATCAGGCTTAGCAGGGATAGGACCGGGGAGCTGTTTTTT. This gives the protein CAIRLSRDRTGELFF.

The chain links TRBV6-1 to TRBJ1-1; 7 nucleotides match TRBD1. The V gene end was trimmed by 5 bases and the J gene end by 0 bases; junction bases not matched to a gene: 3. Germline-derived CDR1 and CDR2 are MNHNS and SASEGT. This CDR3 is 14 amino acids long. CDR3 protein: CASSPRGMNTEAFF. As DNA, the CDR3 is TGTGCCAGCAGTCCCAGGGGGATGAACACTGAAGCTTTCTTT.

This chain joins TRBV7-9 and TRBJ1-1, with no clear D. CDR3 length: 13 amino acids. Trimming cost V 3 bases and J 3 bases, with 8 bases left between them. Germline V gives CDR1 SEHNR, CDR2 FQNEAQ (reference sequence). CDR3 amino acids: CASSFSTDTEAFF. CDR3 in DNA: TGTGCCAGCAGCTTCAGCACAGACACTGAAGCTTTCTTT.

V is TRBV30 and J is TRBJ2-1; TRBD2 agrees at 9 bases. Germline values: CDR1 GTSNPN, CDR2 SVGIG (reference sequence). The CDR3 loop spans 14 amino acids. Losses at the gene ends were 3 bases for V and 7 bases for J; bases not matched to a gene: 7. CDR3 in amino acids: CAWSPGLAVNEQFF. CDR3 DNA: TGTGCCTGGAGCCCGGGACTAGCAGTAAATGAGCAGTTCTTC. Drawing the rest from reference TRBV30 and TRBJ2-1, the complete variable domain is SQTIHQWPATLVQPVGSPLSLECTVEGTSNPNLYWYRQAAGRGLQLLFYSVGIGQISSEVPQNLSASRPQDRQFILSSKKLLLSDSGFYLCAWSPGLAVNEQFFGPGTRLTVL.

In this sample, this clone turned up a few times. The chain combines TRBV29-1 with TRBJ2-3, with 14 bases identical to TRBD2. The germline CDR1 and CDR2 sequences are SQVTM and ANQGSEA. Trimming took 5 bases from V and 3 from J; bases not matched to a gene: 4. This CDR3 spans 15 amino acids. For the CDR3, the DNA is TGCAGCGTTCAAGGACTAGCGGGGGGAACAGATACGCAGTATTTT. Translating gives CSVQGLAGGTDTQYF.

The rearrangement uses TRBV5-6 and TRBJ2-4; weak D call: TRBD2 (6 bases). V gave up 3 bases and J gave up 4 bases, with 14 bases separating them. The CDR3 has 15 residues. Looked up from germline, CDR1 is SGHDT and CDR2 is YYEEEE. CDR3 loop: CASSSSAGWKNIQYF. CDR3 in DNA: TGTGCCAGCAGCTCGAGTGCGGGGTGGAAAAACATTCAGTACTTC.

The chain is built from TRBV5-4 and TRBJ1-2; 7 bases match TRBD1. This CDR3 has 14 amino acids. The V gene's germline CDR1 is SGHNT and CDR2 YYREEE (reference sequence). J gave up 8 bases and V 4 bases, and 11 bases lay outside the gene matches. CDR3 sequence (DNA): TGTGCCAGCAGCCCGTACAGGGGTTGGTTAGGCTACACCTTC. This gives the protein CASSPYRGWLGYTF.

This chain uses TRBV30 with TRBJ2-7; the D is unclear. V shed 1 base and J shed 2 bases, with 6 bases lying between them. The CDR3 runs 12 residues. CDR1 and CDR2 (germline): GTSNPN, SVGIG (reference sequence). In DNA, the CDR3 is TGTGCCTGGAGTGACTCGACCTACGAGCAGTACTTC. It specifies CAWSDSTYEQYF.

The genes are TRBV6-5 and TRBJ2-5, with 8 bases identical to TRBD2. Trimming cost V 6 bases and J 0 bases; bases outside gene matches: 3. Per the germline V gene, CDR1 is MNHEY and CDR2 is SVGAGI. The CDR3 covers 14 residues. The CDR3 spells CASRKLADQETQYF. The DNA of the CDR3 is TGTGCCAGCAGAAAACTAGCGGACCAAGAGACCCAGTACTTC.

V usage is TRBV19 and J usage is TRBJ1-6, with TRBD1 matching over 7 bases. V gave up 3 bases and J gave up 0 bases; unmatched junction bases: 8. Germline lookup yields CDR1 LNHDA and CDR2 SQIVND (reference sequence). This CDR3 is built from 18 residues. In DNA, the CDR3 is TGTGCCAGTAGTATGACAGGGTTCACCAGCTCCTATAATTCACCCCTCCACTTT. Protein product: CASSMTGFTSSYNSPLHF. Full variable domain (rest looked up from reference TRBV19 and TRBJ1-6): DGGITQSPKYLFRKEGQNVTLSCEQNLNHDAMYWYRQDPGQGLRLIYYSQIVNDFQKGDIAEGYSVSREKKESFPLTVTSAQKNPTAFYLCASSMTGFTSSYNSPLHFGNGTRLTVT.